Reported below is one T cell receptor beta chain. The sample comes from a study of OX40 agonist ivuxolimab in advanced cancers. The CDR3 is made up of 14 amino acids. V gave up 7 bases and J gave up 0 bases, with 16 bases separating them. The germline V gene encodes CDR1 GTSNPN and CDR2 SVGIG (reference sequence). Using immunoSEQ multiplex PCR, the repertoire was profiled, and TCRdb retains in-frame clones only, with some absent. Of 99,000 or so clones in the sample, 85% to 95% are singletons; the top ten hold about 0.27%. This clonotype was obtained from an adult with an advanced solid tumor such as melanoma, head and neck, liver or kidney cancer. Sequenced here: CD4+ or CD8+ T cells sorted from blood, sampled in a trial of the OX40 agonist ivuxolimab. The rearrangement links TRBV30 to TRBJ2-7, with D possibly matching TRBD1 (6 bases). The CDR3 nucleotides are TGTGCCTTCTTGGGACACCTCAGCTCCTACGAGCAGTACTTC. It encodes CAFLGHLSSYEQYF.